The next 21 T cell receptor beta chains were all read from a single sample in a study of OX40 agonist ivuxolimab in advanced cancers. Using immunoSEQ multiplex PCR, the repertoire was profiled, and TCRdb retains in-frame clones only, with some absent. The sample has about 46,000 clones, 70% to 90% seen once; the top ten hold approximately 12%. The input for sequencing was CD4+ or CD8+ T cells sorted from blood, taken in a trial of the OX40 agonist ivuxolimab. The receptors here all came from an adult with an advanced solid tumor such as melanoma, head and neck, liver or kidney cancer.

This chain joins TRBV13 and TRBJ2-1; TRBD2 agrees at 12 bases. The CDR3 length is 15 residues. Per germline, CDR1 PRHDT and CDR2 FYEKMQ (reference sequence). After removal of 5 bases from V and 8 bases from J, the junction contained 7 bases not matched to a gene. CDR3 DNA sequence: TGTGCCAGCAGCCCGCCTAGCGGGGGGGCGGATGAGCAGTTCTTC. It encodes CASSPPSGGADEQFF. Complete variable domain (other parts from reference TRBV13 and TRBJ2-1): AAGVIQSPRHLIKEKRETATLKCYPIPRHDTVYWYQQGPGQDPQFLISFYEKMQSDKGSIPDRFSAQQFSDYHSELNMSSLELGDSALYFCASSPPSGGADEQFFGPGTRLTVL.

The V gene is TRBV10-3, the J gene TRBJ2-7; no reliable D call. The CDR3 is 12 amino acids. V was clipped by 0 bases and J by 6 bases, with 6 bases between them. Germline lookup yields CDR1 ENHRY and CDR2 SYGVKD. CDR3 residues: CAISESAREQYF. The CDR3 coding sequence is TGTGCCATCAGTGAGTCCGCACGCGAGCAGTACTTC.

J is TRBJ2-1 and V is TRBV9; D unclear. The CDR3 has 14 amino acids. The germline V gene has CDR1 SGDLS and CDR2 YYNGEE. The V end lost 0 bases, the J end lost 4 bases, and 8 bases lay between the germline ends. The CDR3 DNA follows: TGTGCCAGCAGCGTAGGTGGCCCTTACAATGAGCAGTTCTTC. Translation: CASSVGGPYNEQFF.

Within the sample, this clone is large (0.1 to 1%). The rearrangement joins TRBV7-9 to TRBJ2-3; 7 bases are shared with TRBD1. J gave up 2 bases and V 8 bases, and 7 bases lay outside the gene matches. The CDR3 is made up of 14 amino acids. Germline V gene sequence: CDR1 SEHNR, CDR2 FQNEAQ (reference sequence). The CDR3 bases are TGTGCCAGCTACCCGGGACAGCTCACAGATACGCAGTATTTT. Amino acid sequence: CASYPGQLTDTQYF.

This clone showed up just once. The V and J genes are TRBV19 and TRBJ2-7, with 9 positions matching TRBD2. This CDR3 region has 15 residues. The trim removed 5 bases at V and 2 bases at J, leaving 7 bases unmatched. The germline gives CDR1 LNHDA, CDR2 SQIVND (reference sequence). This CDR3 reads CASSSASGVTYEQYF. CDR3 bases: TGTGCCAGTAGTTCGGCTAGCGGGGTGACCTACGAGCAGTACTTC. The full variable domain, rest sourced from reference TRBV19 and TRBJ2-7, is DGGITQSPKYLFRKEGQNVTLSCEQNLNHDAMYWYRQDPGQGLRLIYYSQIVNDFQKGDIAEGYSVSREKKESFPLTVTSAQKNPTAFYLCASSSASGVTYEQYFGPGTRLTVT.

This sequence joins TRBV5-8 and TRBJ1-5, with D unclear. This CDR3 comprises 13 residues. Germline V gives CDR1 SGHTS, CDR2 YDEGEE. Trimming pared 1 base from V and 3 bases from J, leaving 5 bases between. The CDR3 region has the DNA TGTGCCAGCAGCTTGTCCGTCAATCAGCCCCAGCATTTT. Translating gives CASSLSVNQPQHF.

This clone was observed once. This sequence joins TRBV7-8 and TRBJ2-5, with a weak D call TRBD1 (5 bases). This CDR3 region has 15 residues. The germline V gene encodes CDR1 SGHVS and CDR2 FQNEAQ. V lost 1 base and J lost 4, with 13 bases in between. CDR3 bases: TGTGCCAGCAGCTTAGTTTATTCAGGGATAGAGACCCAGTACTTC. Amino acids: CASSLVYSGIETQYF.

This clone was picked up one time. The chain recombines TRBV10-3 with TRBJ2-7, with TRBD1 matching 7 bases. There are 14 residues in the CDR3. Germline V lookup: CDR1 ENHRY, CDR2 SYGVKD. J gave up 2 bases and V 2 bases, and 3 bases lay outside the gene matches. DNA of the CDR3: TGTGCCATCAGTGAGCCCCAGGGGGCCTACGAGCAGTACTTC. It yields the protein CAISEPQGAYEQYF.

The chain uses TRBV28 and TRBJ2-7; possibly TRBD2 for D (6 bases). The CDR3 covers 18 residues. V lost 3 bases and J 3 bases, leaving 24 bases between the germline ends. Per germline, CDR1 MDHEN and CDR2 SYDVKM. The CDR3 loop reads CASSFNPSEGGSDYEQYF. The DNA for the CDR3 is TGTGCCAGCAGTTTTAACCCCAGCGAGGGAGGATCGGACTACGAGCAGTACTTC. Filled out from reference TRBV28 and TRBJ2-7, the complete variable domain reads DVKVTQSSRYLVKRTGEKVFLECVQDMDHENMFWYRQDPGLGLRLIYFSYDVKMKEKGDIPEGYSVSREKKERFSLILESASTNQTSMYLCASSFNPSEGGSDYEQYFGPGTRLTVT.

This clone was recorded only once. The V and J genes are TRBV5-8 and TRBJ2-7; D is possibly TRBD1 or TRBD2 (5 bases each). Trimming cost V 2 bases and J 3 bases, with 12 bases left between them. Germline loops: CDR1 SGHTS, CDR2 YDEGEE. The CDR3 has 14 residues. In DNA, the CDR3 is TGTGCCAGCAGCTTTGGGACGGCGGTCTACGAGCAGTACTTC. Residues: CASSFGTAVYEQYF.

This chain connects TRBV2 to TRBJ1-5, with TRBD1 matching 7 bases. In germline, CDR1 is SNHLY, CDR2 FYNNEI. The CDR3 is 18 residues long. J was trimmed by 5 bases and V by 8 bases; bases with no gene match: 21. The DNA for the CDR3 is TGTGCCAGCGGGGCTCACAGGGGCCGGAATTCCAACCATCAGCCCCAGCATTTT. Amino acid sequence: CASGAHRGRNSNHQPQHF.

The chain combines TRBV27 with TRBJ1-4, with no clear D. Deletions cut 8 bases from V and 8 bases from J, with 9 bases between. Germline V gives CDR1 MNHEY, CDR2 SMNVEV (reference sequence). The CDR3 contains 11 residues. The CDR3 loop is CASERNEKLFF. The CDR3 nucleotides read TGTGCCAGCGAAAGGAACGAAAAACTGTTTTTT.

The chain carries TRBV6-1 and TRBJ1-2; weak D call: TRBD1 (5 bases). The CDR3 is 15 amino acids. Germline V gene sequence: CDR1 MNHNS, CDR2 SASEGT. Trimming stripped 5 bases from V and 7 bases from J, with 20 bases between. CDR3 region: CASSPDTLRVRGYTF. CDR3 nucleotide sequence: TGTGCCAGCAGTCCGGACACCTTACGGGTACGTGGCTACACCTTC.

This chain links TRBV5-1 with TRBJ2-7, with 12 bases identical to TRBD2. Germline lookup yields CDR1 SGHRS and CDR2 YFSETQ. Germline trimming cut 2 bases from V and 1 base from J; bases unmatched to any gene: 1. CDR3 length equals 15 residues. CDR3 amino acids: CASSFGTSGSYEQYF. The CDR3 DNA reads as TGCGCCAGCAGCTTCGGGACTAGCGGGTCCTACGAGCAGTACTTC.

This rearrangement joins TRBV9 to TRBJ1-3; 7 bases match TRBD1. The CDR3 is made up of 16 amino acids. The germline V gene encodes CDR1 SGDLS and CDR2 YYNGEE. The junction had 8 bases not matched to a gene; V was cut back by 3 bases and J by 2 bases. CDR3 nucleotides: TGTGCCAGCAGCGAAAACCCCGGGACAGCTGGAAACACCATATATTTT. This sequence encodes CASSENPGTAGNTIYF. Full variable domain (missing parts from reference TRBV9 and TRBJ1-3): DSGVTQTPKHLITATGQRVTLRCSPRSGDLSVYWYQQSLDQGLQFLIQYYNGEERAKGNILERFSAQQFPDLHSELNLSSLELGDSALYFCASSENPGTAGNTIYFGEGSWLTVV.

This chain joins TRBV9 and TRBJ2-7; no firm D call. The CDR3 runs to 15 residues. From germline, CDR1 is SGDLS and CDR2 YYNGEE. Deletions cut 3 bases from V and 6 bases from J, with 19 bases between. The DNA of the CDR3 is TGTGCCAGCAGCGCGAACGACCCTGTGGGTTCCGAGCAGTACTTC. Translated, it gives CASSANDPVGSEQYF.

This chain connects TRBV29-1 to TRBJ2-1, with TRBD2 identical over 15 bases. J gave up 0 bases and V 0 bases, and 12 bases lay outside the gene matches. The CDR3 loop spans 21 amino acids. CDR1 and CDR2 (germline): SQVTM, ANQGSEA. DNA for the CDR3: TGCAGCGTTGAAGATCCGTCGGGGGGACTAGCGGGAGGCTACTCCTACAATGAGCAGTTCTTC. Translating it yields CSVEDPSGGLAGGYSYNEQFF.

The V call is TRBV13, the J call TRBJ2-3, with 9 bases identical to TRBD2. Germline values: CDR1 PRHDT, CDR2 FYEKMQ (reference sequence). V lost 4 bases to trimming and J lost 0 bases; unmatched junction nucleotides: 17. The CDR3 has 20 amino acids. The DNA for the CDR3 is TGTGCCAGCAGCTCCCGCATTGTTGAAACTAGCGGGTTTAGCACAGATACGCAGTATTTT. It codes for CASSSRIVETSGFSTDTQYF.

This clone was seen once. The CDR3 sequence is CASSYAGHHNEQFF. CDR3 DNA: TGTGCCAGCAGTTACGCGGGACACCACAATGAGCAGTTCTTC. This chain uses TRBV27 with TRBJ2-1; D is tentatively TRBD1 or TRBD2 (6 bases each). V shed 4 bases and J shed 5 bases, with 12 bases lying between them. This CDR3 has 14 amino acids. From germline, CDR1 is MNHEY and CDR2 SMNVEV (reference sequence).

The chain combines TRBV15 with TRBJ1-1; a weak D match, TRBD1 (6 bases). The CDR3 covers 14 residues. Trimming shortened V by 5 bases and J by 1 base, and 11 bases separated the two germline ends. Germline V lookup: CDR1 LNHNV, CDR2 YYDKDF (reference sequence). CDR3 residues: CATSPLGANTEAFF. DNA for the CDR3: TGTGCCACCAGCCCACTGGGGGCGAACACTGAAGCTTTCTTT.

The J gene is TRBJ2-6, the V gene TRBV30; a weak D match, TRBD1 (6 bases). Germline loops: CDR1 GTSNPN, CDR2 SVGIG (reference sequence). CDR3 length: 15 residues. The ends were cut back, 3 bases at V and 2 bases at J, with 11 bases in the middle. In DNA, the CDR3 is TGTGCCTGGAGAACGACAGGAACTGGGGCCAACGTCCTGACTTTC. The encoded protein is CAWRTTGTGANVLTF.